Listed here are 24 T cell receptor beta chains from one sample, sequenced in a study of T cells in Graves' hyperthyroidism and ophthalmopathy. TCR beta CDR3 regions were amplified from RNA transcripts. The primer set for the first-round RT-PCR of the TCR CDR3 was HTBI. TCRdb re-analysed the multiplex PCR reads in MiXCR, keeping a single row per CDR3 protein. The data hold 500,000 to 600,000 distinct CDR3 sequences, with 16% observed a single time. The sample taken for sequencing was blood. The receptors come from a woman between 18 and 30 years old with Graves' hyperthyroidism.

The table lists this clonotype with many counts. V is TRBV10-3 and J is TRBJ2-7; D possibly uses TRBD1 or TRBD2 (5 bases each). The germline V gene has CDR1 ENHRY and CDR2 SYGVKD. This CDR3 region has 14 residues. V was cut by 0 bases and J by 2 bases, with 8 bases left in between. The CDR3 sequence: CAISESGGPYEQYF. The DNA for the CDR3 is TGTGCCATCAGTGAGTCTGGGGGTCCCTACGAGCAGTACTTC.

This clonotype turned up a few times. Because the CDR3 is missing its conserved closing phenylalanine or tryptophan, this is likely a read error. CDR3 residues: CASSPLLNEQFL. The CDR3, as DNA: TGTGCCAGCAGCCCCCTGCTCAATGAGCAGTTCCTC. The rearrangement uses TRBV12-3 or TRBV12-4 and TRBJ2-1; the D is unclear. This CDR3 region has 12 residues. V lost 6 bases and J 6 bases, leaving 9 bases between the germline ends.

This clonotype was seen repeatedly, ten times or more. The chain uses TRBV28 and TRBJ2-5; D not certain. Trimming cost V 5 bases and J 4 bases, with 14 bases left between them. The CDR3 contains 14 residues. From germline, CDR1 is MDHEN and CDR2 SYDVKM. The CDR3 sequence: CASSPPPRRETQYF. In nucleotides, the CDR3 is TGTGCCAGCAGTCCCCCGCCCCGCCGAGAGACCCAGTACTTC.

This clonotype has at least ten counts. The chain combines TRBV3-1 with TRBJ1-5; D is ambiguous. This CDR3 spans 12 amino acids. Germline CDR1 LGHDT, CDR2 YNNKEL (reference sequence). Trimming removed 5 bases at V and 4 bases at J, with 6 bases between. The CDR3 DNA is TGTGCCAGCAGCGCACTTAATCAGCCCCAGCATTTT. The encoded protein is CASSALNQPQHF. Complete variable domain (other parts from reference TRBV3-1 and TRBJ1-5): DTAVSQTPKYLVTQMGNDKSIKCEQNLGHDTMYWYKQDSKKFLKIMFSYNNKELIINETVPNRFSPKSPDKAHLNLHINSLELGDSAVYFCASSALNQPQHFGDGTRLSIL.

This clonotype was counted many times. The chain links TRBV5-1 to TRBJ1-2; a possible D gene is TRBD1 (6 bases). From germline, CDR1 is SGHRS and CDR2 YFSETQ. Trimming stripped 6 bases from V and 3 bases from J, with 12 bases between. The length of the CDR3 is 13 residues. CDR3 loop: CASTRDTDYGYTF. The CDR3 region has the DNA TGCGCCAGCACCCGGGACACAGACTATGGCTACACCTTC.

The table lists this clonotype with a few counts. The V and J genes are TRBV7-9 and TRBJ1-2; 11 nucleotides agree with TRBD1. This CDR3 region has 15 residues. CDR1 is SEHNR and CDR2 is FQNEAQ in the germline V gene (reference sequence). V shed 3 bases and J 5 bases; nucleotides not matched to a gene: 5. This chain's CDR3 is CASSFGQGARYGYTF. The CDR3 bases are TGTGCCAGCAGCTTTGGACAGGGGGCTCGGTATGGCTACACCTTC.

Written as DNA, the CDR3 is TGTGCCAGCAGTGTTGGACTAGCGGGATTAGAGCAGTTCTTC. This gives the protein CASSVGLAGLEQFF. This chain connects TRBV6-1 to TRBJ2-1, with TRBD2 matching 12 bases. The trim removed 4 bases at V and 10 bases at J, leaving 5 bases unmatched. Germline V CDR1 and CDR2: MNHNS, SASEGT. The length of the CDR3 is 14 residues.

A single count supports this clonotype. The conserved phenylalanine or tryptophan normally closing the CDR3 is absent here, so this likely arose from a read error. The rearrangement joins TRBV12-3 or TRBV12-4 to TRBJ2-1, with 7 bases fitting TRBD2. The V segment lost 4 bases and the J segment 3 bases; nucleotides outside the gene matches: 9. The CDR3 spans 16 residues. The CDR3 spells CASSSLGGIYYNEQFL. CDR3 DNA sequence: TGTGCCAGCAGTTCCCTCGGGGGGATCTACTACAATGAGCAGTTCCTC.

Notes on this clonotype: This clone may be a read error of a much larger clone one base away. The chain uses TRBV6-4 and TRBJ2-1; 8 bases line up with TRBD2. The CDR3 runs to 16 residues. The germline CDR1 and CDR2 sequences are MRHNA and SNTAGT. CDR3 in amino acids: CASSTRLRGAYNERFF. The CDR3 bases are TGTGCCAGCAGTACCCGTTTGCGGGGGGCCTACAATGAGCGGTTCTTC.

This chain joins TRBV7-8 and TRBJ1-2, with 10 bases fitting TRBD1. CDR1 and CDR2 from the germline V gene are SGHVS and FQNEAQ. CDR3 length equals 16 residues. V lost 2 bases and J lost 4; bases outside the gene matches: 7. CDR3 DNA: TGTGCCAGCAGCTTAACACCGGGACAGGGGCCCTATGGCTACACCTTC. Residues: CASSLTPGQGPYGYTF.

This sequence joins TRBV4-1 and TRBJ2-3; unclear D gene. V gave up 4 bases and J gave up 6 bases, with 11 bases separating them. Germline lookup yields CDR1 MGHRA and CDR2 YSYEKL. This CDR3 comprises 13 residues. CDR3 coding DNA: TGCGCCAGCAGCCCAAGCGTGAGGGATACGCAGTATTTT. Translated, it gives CASSPSVRDTQYF.

This clonotype has a count of ten or more. The CDR3: CASRAQGANTGELFF. The CDR3 nucleotides read TGTGCCAGCAGGGCACAAGGGGCGAACACCGGGGAGCTGTTTTTT. The genes are TRBV28 and TRBJ2-2; D is possibly TRBD1 (5 bases). The V end lost 6 bases, the J end lost 0 bases, and 11 bases lay between the germline ends. Germline V gene data show CDR1 as MDHEN and CDR2 as SYDVKM. CDR3 size: 15 residues.

This clonotype has a count of ten or more. The J gene is TRBJ1-1, the V gene TRBV5-6; D unclear. The CDR3 totals 14 residues. Trimming pared 0 bases from V and 3 bases from J, leaving 9 bases between. The germline gives CDR1 SGHDT, CDR2 YYEEEE. This chain's CDR3 is CASSLGGYHTEAFF. CDR3 DNA sequence: TGTGCCAGCAGCTTGGGAGGGTATCACACTGAAGCTTTCTTT.

Notes on this clonotype: This may come from a read error, since a much larger clone is one base off. This chain uses TRBV14 with TRBJ2-1, with TRBD1 matching over 8 bases. The J call is in doubt because the DNA end fits TRBJ2-7 better. CDR1 and CDR2 from the germline V gene are SGHDN and FVKESK. This CDR3 region has 15 residues. The CDR3, as DNA: TGTGCCAGCAGCCACGGGACAGGCACCTACAATGAGCAGTACTTC. Protein sequence: CASSHGTGTYNEQYF.

The chain carries TRBV30 and TRBJ2-3; D perhaps matches TRBD2 (5 bases). The CDR3 loop spans 14 amino acids. Trimming stripped 0 bases from V and 1 base from J, with 8 bases between. Germline values: CDR1 GTSNPN, CDR2 SVGIG (reference sequence). The CDR3 loop is CAWSVLSGTDTQYF. CDR3 sequence (DNA): TGTGCCTGGAGTGTACTTAGCGGCACAGATACGCAGTATTTT.

The sample holds a few counts of this clonotype. This sequence joins TRBV13 and TRBJ2-6; D ambiguous. The germline gives CDR1 PRHDT, CDR2 FYEKMQ (reference sequence). The V end was cut by 2 bases, the J end by 4 bases, with 12 bases between. This CDR3 is 16 amino acids long. CDR3 in amino acids: CASSLLLRHGANVLTF. CDR3 nucleotides: TGTGCCAGCAGCTTACTGTTGCGCCACGGGGCCAACGTCCTGACTTTC.

The chain uses TRBV9 and TRBJ1-2; unclear D gene. The CDR3 has 14 amino acids. The V gene lost 3 bases and the J gene lost 5 bases, with 14 bases spanning the gap. From germline, CDR1 is SGDLS and CDR2 YYNGEE. The CDR3 coding sequence is TGTGCCAGCAGCGCGGACCCCCAGGAATATGGCTACACCTTC. Translation gives CASSADPQEYGYTF.

This chain joins TRBV12-5 and TRBJ1-1; TRBD1 might be the D (5 bases). Between the trimmed V and J ends, which lost 0 bases and 2 bases, there was a span of 13 bases. The CDR3 is 16 residues long. Germline V gene data show CDR1 as LGHNT and CDR2 as FRNRAP. This chain's CDR3 is CASGLVAGRLNTEAFF. In DNA, the CDR3 is TGTGCTAGTGGTTTGGTAGCAGGGCGACTAAACACTGAAGCTTTCTTT.

A few counts support this clonotype. A junction boundary mismatches the germline segment, possibly from a read error. J is TRBJ2-1 and V is TRBV11-2, with 10 bases identical to TRBD2. The V gene's germline CDR1 is SGHAT and CDR2 FQNNGV. The CDR3 is 18 residues long. This CDR3 reads CASSLEEVAGGLYNERFF. CDR3 coding DNA: TGTGCCAGCAGCCTAGAGGAGGTAGCGGGGGGCCTTTACAATGAGCGGTTCTTC.

This clonotype was counted between two and nine times. The gene calls are TRBV5-6 and TRBJ1-3, with D unclear. The germline CDR1 and CDR2 sequences are SGHDT and YYEEEE. Trimming cost V 10 bases and J 0 bases, with 8 bases left between them. The length of the CDR3 is 12 residues. In nucleotides, the CDR3 is TGTGCCTCGAGCCACTCTGGAAACACCATATATTTT. It is translated as CASSHSGNTIYF.

V and J are TRBV5-1 and TRBJ2-7, with 7 bases matching TRBD2. CDR3 length: 15 amino acids. Trimming removed 0 bases from V and 2 bases from J; junction bases left unmatched: 5. Germline V gene lookup returns CDR1 SGHRS and CDR2 YFSETQ. For the CDR3, the DNA is TGCGCCAGCAGCTTGGAAGTGGCGGGAGCCTACGAGCAGTACTTC. It codes for CASSLEVAGAYEQYF.

This clonotype showed up many times. The CDR3 DNA reads as TGTGCCAGCAGGCCTTCGGGGACCCATGGGGAGCAGTACTTC. Its protein product is CASRPSGTHGEQYF. The chain couples TRBV28 to TRBJ2-7; D tentatively fits TRBD1 or TRBD2 (5 bases each). The V end was cut by 6 bases, the J end by 7 bases, with 19 bases between. The CDR3 is made up of 14 amino acids. The V gene's germline CDR1 is MDHEN and CDR2 SYDVKM.

This clonotype was seen ten or more times. The chain combines TRBV7-2 with TRBJ2-1; tentatively, D is TRBD1 (6 bases). The CDR3 loop spans 17 amino acids. V lost 4 bases, J lost 5 bases, and 21 bases lay in between. The germline gives CDR1 SGHTA, CDR2 FQGNSA. The CDR3 nucleotides are TGTGCCAGCAGCTCCCGGGGCGGACACAGGGCAAACAATGAGCAGTTCTTC. Its translation is CASSSRGGHRANNEQFF. The variable domain in full, with the rest retrieved from reference TRBV7-2 and TRBJ2-1, is GAGVSQSPSNKVTEKGKDVELRCDPISGHTALYWYRQSLGQGLEFLIYFQGNSAPDKSGLPSDRFSAERTGGSVSTLTIQRTQQEDSAVYLCASSSRGGHRANNEQFFGPGTRLTVL.

The sample holds a few counts of this clonotype. The chain links TRBV10-3 to TRBJ2-1, with 10 bases that match TRBD2. Germline assignment: CDR1 ENHRY and CDR2 SYGVKD. This CDR3 comprises 14 residues. V trimming: 3 bases; J trimming: 7 bases; junction bases outside the gene matches: 3. This CDR3 reads CAISDPSGSNEQFF. DNA for the CDR3: TGTGCCATCAGTGATCCTAGCGGGAGTAATGAGCAGTTCTTC.